The text below deals with one TCR beta chain. Its specificity is not known. This CDR3 has 16 residues. The germline gives CDR1 DFQATT, CDR2 SNEGSKA (reference sequence). The V gene end was trimmed by 0 bases and the J gene end by 7 bases; junction bases not matched to a gene: 11. The data stem from a study of T cell repertoires in cytomegalovirus infection. On the study more broadly: Public TCR beta signatures marked donors with CMV infection and the matching HLA.

Study outcomes and limitations: Cumulated frequencies of public TCR beta families served to identify carriers of CMV plus the relevant HLA. CMV-specific TCR beta clonotypes restricted by HLA-C dominated the ex vivo response.

Each CDR3 protein is one row after TCRdb ran MiXCR on the reads. The sample yields a few hundred thousand distinct CDR3 sequences, approximately 40% seen once. Specimen: cultured PBMCs, collected from culture after CMV antigen stimulation. The chain employs TRBV20-1 and TRBJ2-1, with 8 bases lining up with TRBD2. The TCR originated in a human donor in good health (CMV status not recorded). Some clones in this sample may be carry-over from other donors' samples. CDR3 DNA: TGCAGTGCTAGAGATACTAGCGGCGGGCCGAGTAATGAGCAGTTCTTC. Protein: CSARDTSGGPSNEQFF.